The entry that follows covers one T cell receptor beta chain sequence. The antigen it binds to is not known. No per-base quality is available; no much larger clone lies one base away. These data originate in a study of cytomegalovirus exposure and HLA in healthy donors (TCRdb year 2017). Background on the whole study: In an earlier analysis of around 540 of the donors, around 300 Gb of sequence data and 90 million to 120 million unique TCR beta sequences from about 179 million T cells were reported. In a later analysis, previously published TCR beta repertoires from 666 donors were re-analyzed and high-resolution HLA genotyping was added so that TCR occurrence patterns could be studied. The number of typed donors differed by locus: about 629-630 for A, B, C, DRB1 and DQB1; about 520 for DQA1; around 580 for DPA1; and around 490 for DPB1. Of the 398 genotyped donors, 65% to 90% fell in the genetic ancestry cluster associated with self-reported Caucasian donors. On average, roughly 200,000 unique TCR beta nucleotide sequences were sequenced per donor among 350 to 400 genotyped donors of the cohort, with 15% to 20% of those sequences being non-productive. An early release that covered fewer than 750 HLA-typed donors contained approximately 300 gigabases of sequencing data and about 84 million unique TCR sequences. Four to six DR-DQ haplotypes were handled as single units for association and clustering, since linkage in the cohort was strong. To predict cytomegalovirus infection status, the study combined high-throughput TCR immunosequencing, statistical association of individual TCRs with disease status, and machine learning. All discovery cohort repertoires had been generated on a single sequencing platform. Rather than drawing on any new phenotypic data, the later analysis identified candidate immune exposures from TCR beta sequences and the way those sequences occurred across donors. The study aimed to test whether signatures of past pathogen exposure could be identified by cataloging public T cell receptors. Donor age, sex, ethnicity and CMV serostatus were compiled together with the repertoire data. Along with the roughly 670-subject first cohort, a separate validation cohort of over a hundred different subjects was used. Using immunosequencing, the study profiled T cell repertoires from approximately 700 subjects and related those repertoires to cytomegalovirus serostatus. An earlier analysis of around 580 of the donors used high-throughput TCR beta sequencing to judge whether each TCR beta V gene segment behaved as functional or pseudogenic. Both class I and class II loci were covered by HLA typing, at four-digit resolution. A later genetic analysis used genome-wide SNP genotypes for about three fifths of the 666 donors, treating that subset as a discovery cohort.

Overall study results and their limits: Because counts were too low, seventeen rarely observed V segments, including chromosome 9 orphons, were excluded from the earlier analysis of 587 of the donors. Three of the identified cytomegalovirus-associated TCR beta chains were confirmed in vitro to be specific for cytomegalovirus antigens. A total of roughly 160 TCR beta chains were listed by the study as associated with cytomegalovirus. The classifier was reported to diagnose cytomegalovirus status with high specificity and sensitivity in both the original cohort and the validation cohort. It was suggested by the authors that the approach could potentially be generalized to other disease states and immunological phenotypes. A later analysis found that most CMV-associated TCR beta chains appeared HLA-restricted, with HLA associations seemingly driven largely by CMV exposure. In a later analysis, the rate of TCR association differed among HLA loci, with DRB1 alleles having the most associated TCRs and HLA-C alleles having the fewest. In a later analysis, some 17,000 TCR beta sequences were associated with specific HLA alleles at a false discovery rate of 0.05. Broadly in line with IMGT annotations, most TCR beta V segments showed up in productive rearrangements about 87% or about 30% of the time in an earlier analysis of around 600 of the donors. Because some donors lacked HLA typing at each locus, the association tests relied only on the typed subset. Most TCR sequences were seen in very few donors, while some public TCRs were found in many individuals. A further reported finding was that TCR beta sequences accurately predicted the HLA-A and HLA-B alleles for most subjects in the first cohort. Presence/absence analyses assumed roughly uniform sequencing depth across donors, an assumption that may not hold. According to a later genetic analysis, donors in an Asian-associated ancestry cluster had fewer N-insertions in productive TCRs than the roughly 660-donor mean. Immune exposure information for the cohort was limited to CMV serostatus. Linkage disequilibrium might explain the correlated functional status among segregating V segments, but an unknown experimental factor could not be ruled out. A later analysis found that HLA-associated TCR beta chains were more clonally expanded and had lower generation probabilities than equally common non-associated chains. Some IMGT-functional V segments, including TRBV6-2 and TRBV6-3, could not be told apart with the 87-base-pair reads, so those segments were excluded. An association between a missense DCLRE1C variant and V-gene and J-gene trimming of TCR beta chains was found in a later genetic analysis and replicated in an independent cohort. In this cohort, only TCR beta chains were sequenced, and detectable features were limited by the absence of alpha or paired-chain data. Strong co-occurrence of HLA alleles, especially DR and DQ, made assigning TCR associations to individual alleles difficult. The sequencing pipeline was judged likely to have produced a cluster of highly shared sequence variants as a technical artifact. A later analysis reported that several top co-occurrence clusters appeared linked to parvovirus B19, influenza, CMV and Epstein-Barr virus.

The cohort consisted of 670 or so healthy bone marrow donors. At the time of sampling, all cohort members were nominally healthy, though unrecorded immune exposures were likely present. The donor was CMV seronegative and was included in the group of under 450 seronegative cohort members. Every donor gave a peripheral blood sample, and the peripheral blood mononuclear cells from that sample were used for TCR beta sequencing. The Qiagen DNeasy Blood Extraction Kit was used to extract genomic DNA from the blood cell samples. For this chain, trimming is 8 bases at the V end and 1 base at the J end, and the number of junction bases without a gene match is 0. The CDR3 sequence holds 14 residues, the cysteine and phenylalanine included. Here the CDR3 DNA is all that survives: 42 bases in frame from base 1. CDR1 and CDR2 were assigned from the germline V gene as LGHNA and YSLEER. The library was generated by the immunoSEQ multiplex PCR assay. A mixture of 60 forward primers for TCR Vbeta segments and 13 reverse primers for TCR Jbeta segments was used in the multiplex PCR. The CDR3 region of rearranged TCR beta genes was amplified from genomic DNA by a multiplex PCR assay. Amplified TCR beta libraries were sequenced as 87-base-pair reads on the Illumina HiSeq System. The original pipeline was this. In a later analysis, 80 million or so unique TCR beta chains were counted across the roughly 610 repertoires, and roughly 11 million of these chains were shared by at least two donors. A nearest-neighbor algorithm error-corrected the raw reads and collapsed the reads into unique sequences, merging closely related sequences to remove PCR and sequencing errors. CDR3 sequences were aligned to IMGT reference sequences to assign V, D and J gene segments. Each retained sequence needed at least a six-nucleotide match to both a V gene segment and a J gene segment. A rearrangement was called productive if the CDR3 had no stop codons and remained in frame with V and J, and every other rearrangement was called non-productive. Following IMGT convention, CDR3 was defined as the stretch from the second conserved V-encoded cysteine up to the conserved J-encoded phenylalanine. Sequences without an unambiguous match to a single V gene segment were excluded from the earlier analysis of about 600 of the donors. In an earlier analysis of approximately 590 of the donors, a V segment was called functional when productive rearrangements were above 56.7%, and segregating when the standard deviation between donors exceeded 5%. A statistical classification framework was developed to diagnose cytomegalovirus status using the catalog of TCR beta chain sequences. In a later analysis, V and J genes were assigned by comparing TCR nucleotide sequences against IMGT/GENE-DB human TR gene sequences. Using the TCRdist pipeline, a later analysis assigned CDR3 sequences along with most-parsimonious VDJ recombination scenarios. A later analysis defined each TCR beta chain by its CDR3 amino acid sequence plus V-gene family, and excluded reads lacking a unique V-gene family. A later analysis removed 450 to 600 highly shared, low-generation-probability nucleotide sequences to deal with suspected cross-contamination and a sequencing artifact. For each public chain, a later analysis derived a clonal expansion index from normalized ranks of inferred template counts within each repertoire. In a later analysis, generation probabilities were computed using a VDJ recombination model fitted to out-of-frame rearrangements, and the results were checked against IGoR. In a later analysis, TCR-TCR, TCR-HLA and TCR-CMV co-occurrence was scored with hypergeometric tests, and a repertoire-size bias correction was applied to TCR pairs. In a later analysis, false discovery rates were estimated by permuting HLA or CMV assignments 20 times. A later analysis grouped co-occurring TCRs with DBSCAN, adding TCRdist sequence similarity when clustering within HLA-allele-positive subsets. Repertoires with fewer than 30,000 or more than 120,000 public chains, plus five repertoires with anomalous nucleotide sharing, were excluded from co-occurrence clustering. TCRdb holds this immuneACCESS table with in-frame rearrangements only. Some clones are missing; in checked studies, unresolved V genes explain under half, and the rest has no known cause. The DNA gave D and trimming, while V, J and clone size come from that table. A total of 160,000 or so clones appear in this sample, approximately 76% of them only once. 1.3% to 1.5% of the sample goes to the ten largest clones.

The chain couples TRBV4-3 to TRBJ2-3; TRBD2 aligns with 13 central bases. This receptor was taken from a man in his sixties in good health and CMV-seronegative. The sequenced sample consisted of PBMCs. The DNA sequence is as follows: TGCGCCAGCGGGACTAGCGGGGGCACAGATACGCAGTATTTT. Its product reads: CASGTSGGTDTQYF.